This T cell receptor (beta chain) was sequenced for a study of T cell changes during pregnancy in multiple sclerosis. Trimming removed 0 bases from V and 1 base from J; junction bases left unmatched: 0. Germline V gives CDR1 LGHNA, CDR2 YNFKEQ. The CDR3 consists of 15 residues. Clones were read by immunoSEQ multiplex PCR, and TCRdb kept only the in-frame ones, dropping some. The sample holds roughly 53,000 clones; around nine tenths are singletons and the top ten take less than 4%. Sequenced here: CD8+ T cells from peripheral blood mononuclear cells, sampled before pregnancy. The chain uses TRBV4-2 and TRBJ2-7, with 10 bases fitting TRBD1. The TCR comes from a female donor with multiple sclerosis, enrolled in a pregnancy study. Written as DNA, the CDR3 is TGTGCCAGCAGCCAAGAGGGACAGGGGTCCTACGAGCAGTACTTC. Protein product: CASSQEGQGSYEQYF.